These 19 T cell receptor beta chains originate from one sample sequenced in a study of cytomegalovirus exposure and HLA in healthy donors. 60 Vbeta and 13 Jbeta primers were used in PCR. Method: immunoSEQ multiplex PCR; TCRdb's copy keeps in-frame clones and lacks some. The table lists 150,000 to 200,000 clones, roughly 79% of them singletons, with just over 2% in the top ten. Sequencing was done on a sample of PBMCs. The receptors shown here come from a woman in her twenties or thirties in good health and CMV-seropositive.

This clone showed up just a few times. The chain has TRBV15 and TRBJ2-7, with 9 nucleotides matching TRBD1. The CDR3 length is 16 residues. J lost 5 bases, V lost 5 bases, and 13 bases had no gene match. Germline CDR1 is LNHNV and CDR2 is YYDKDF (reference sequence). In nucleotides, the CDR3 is TGTGCCACCAGCCGGGAAGGGACAGGGCCATTACACGAGCAGTACTTC. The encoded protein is CATSREGTGPLHEQYF.

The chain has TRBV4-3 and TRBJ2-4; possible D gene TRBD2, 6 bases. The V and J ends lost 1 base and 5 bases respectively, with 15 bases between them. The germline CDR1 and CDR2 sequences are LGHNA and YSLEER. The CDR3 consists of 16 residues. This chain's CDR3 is CASSQAAGLLENIQYF. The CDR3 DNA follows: TGCGCCAGCAGCCAAGCGGCGGGGCTCCTCGAAAACATTCAGTACTTC.

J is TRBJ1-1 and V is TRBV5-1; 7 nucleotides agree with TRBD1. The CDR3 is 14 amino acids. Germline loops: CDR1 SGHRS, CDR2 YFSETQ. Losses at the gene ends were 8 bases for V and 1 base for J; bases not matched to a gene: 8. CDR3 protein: CASTRTGPNTEAFF. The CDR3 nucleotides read TGCGCCAGTACCAGGACAGGCCCGAACACTGAAGCTTTCTTT.

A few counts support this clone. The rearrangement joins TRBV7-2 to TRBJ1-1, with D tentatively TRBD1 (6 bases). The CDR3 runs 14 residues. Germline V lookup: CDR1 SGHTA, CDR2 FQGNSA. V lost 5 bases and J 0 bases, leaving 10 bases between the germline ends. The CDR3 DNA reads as TGTGCCAGCAGCACCGGACAGTTGAACACTGAAGCTTTCTTT. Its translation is CASSTGQLNTEAFF.

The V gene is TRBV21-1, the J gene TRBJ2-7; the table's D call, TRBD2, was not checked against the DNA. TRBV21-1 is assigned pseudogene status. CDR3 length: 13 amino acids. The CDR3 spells CASSIVPSYEQYF. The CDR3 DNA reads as TGTGCCAGCAGCATCGTCCCGTCTTACGAGCAGTACTTC.

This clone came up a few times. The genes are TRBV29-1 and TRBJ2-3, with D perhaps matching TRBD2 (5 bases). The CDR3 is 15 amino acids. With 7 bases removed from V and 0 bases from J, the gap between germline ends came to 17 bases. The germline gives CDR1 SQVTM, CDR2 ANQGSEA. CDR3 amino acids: CSAIRGSGSTDTQYF. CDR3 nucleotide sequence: TGCAGCGCCATAAGAGGGAGCGGTAGCACAGATACGCAGTATTTT.

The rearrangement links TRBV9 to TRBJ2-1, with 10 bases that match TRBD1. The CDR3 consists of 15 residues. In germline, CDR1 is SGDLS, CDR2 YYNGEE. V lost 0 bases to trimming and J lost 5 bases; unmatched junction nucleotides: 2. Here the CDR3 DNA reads TGTGCCAGCAGCGTAGGGGGGACAGGGGACAATGAGCAGTTCTTC. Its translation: CASSVGGTGDNEQFF.

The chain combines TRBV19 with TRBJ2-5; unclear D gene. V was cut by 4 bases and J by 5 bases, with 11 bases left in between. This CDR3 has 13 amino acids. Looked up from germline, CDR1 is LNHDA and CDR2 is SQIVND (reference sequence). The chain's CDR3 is CASSTTGLETQYF. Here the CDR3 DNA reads TGTGCCAGTAGTACCACCGGGTTGGAGACCCAGTACTTC. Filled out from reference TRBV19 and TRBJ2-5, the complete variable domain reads DGGITQSPKYLFRKEGQNVTLSCEQNLNHDAMYWYRQDPGQGLRLIYYSQIVNDFQKGDIAEGYSVSREKKESFPLTVTSAQKNPTAFYLCASSTTGLETQYFGPGTRLLVL.

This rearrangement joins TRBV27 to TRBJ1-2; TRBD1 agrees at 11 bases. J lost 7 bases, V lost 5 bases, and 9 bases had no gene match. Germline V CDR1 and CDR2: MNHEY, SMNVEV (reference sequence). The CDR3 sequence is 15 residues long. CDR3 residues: CASSTGQGGIGGYTF. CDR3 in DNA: TGTGCCAGCAGTACGGGACAGGGGGGGATTGGTGGCTACACCTTC.

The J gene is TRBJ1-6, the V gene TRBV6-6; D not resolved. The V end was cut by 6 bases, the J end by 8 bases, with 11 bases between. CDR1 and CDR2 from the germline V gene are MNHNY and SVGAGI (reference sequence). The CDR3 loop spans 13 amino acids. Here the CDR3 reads CASSLGLDSPLHF. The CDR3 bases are TGTGCCAGCAGCCTCGGACTTGATTCACCCCTCCACTTT.

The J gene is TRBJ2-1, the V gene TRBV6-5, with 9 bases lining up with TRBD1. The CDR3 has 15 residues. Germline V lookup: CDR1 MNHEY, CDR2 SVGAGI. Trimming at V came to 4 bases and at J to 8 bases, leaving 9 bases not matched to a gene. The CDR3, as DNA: TGTGCCAGCAGTTCCACCGGGACAGGGTACTATGAGCAGTTCTTC. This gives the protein CASSSTGTGYYEQFF.

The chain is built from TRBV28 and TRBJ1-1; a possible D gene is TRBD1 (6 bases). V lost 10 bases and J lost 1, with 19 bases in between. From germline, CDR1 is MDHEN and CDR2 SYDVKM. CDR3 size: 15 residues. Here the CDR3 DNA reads TGTGCCACCAAACGAACAGGGATATCGAACACTGAAGCTTTCTTT. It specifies CATKRTGISNTEAFF.

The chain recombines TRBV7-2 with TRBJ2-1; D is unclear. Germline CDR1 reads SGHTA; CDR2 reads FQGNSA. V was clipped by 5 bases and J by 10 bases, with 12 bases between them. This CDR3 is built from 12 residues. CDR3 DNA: TGTGCCAGCAGCACGCCGTACGGGGAGCAGTTCTTC. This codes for CASSTPYGEQFF. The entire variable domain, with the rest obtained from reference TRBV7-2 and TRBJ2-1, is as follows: GAGVSQSPSNKVTEKGKDVELRCDPISGHTALYWYRQSLGQGLEFLIYFQGNSAPDKSGLPSDRFSAERTGGSVSTLTIQRTQQEDSAVYLCASSTPYGEQFFGPGTRLTVL.

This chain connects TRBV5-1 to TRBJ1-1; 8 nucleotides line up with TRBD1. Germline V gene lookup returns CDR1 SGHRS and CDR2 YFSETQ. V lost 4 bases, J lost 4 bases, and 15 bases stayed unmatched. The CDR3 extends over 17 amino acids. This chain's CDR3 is CASSLQIQGAQGTEAFF. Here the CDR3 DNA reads TGCGCCAGCAGCCTTCAAATCCAGGGGGCGCAGGGCACTGAAGCTTTCTTT.

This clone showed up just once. The CDR3 nucleotides read TGTGCCAGTAGTAGCGGACAGATGAACACTGAAGCTTTCTTT. Amino acid sequence: CASSSGQMNTEAFF. The V and J genes are TRBV19 and TRBJ1-1; possibly TRBD1 for D (6 bases). The CDR3 runs 14 residues. Between the trimmed V and J ends, which lost 4 bases and 0 bases, there was a span of 9 bases. Germline V gene sequence: CDR1 LNHDA, CDR2 SQIVND (reference sequence).

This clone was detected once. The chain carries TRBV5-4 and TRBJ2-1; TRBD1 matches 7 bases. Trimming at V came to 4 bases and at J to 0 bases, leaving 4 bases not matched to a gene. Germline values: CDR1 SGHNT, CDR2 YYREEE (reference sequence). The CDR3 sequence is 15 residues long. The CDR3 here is CASSKDRTSYNEQFF. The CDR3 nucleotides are TGTGCCAGCAGCAAGGACAGGACCTCCTACAATGAGCAGTTCTTC.

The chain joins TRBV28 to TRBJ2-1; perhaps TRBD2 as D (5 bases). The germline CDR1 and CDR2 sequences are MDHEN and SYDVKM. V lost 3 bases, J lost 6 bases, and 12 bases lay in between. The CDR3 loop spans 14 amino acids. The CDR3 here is CASSFPSAGNEQFF. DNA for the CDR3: TGTGCCAGCAGTTTCCCTTCGGCGGGCAATGAGCAGTTCTTC.

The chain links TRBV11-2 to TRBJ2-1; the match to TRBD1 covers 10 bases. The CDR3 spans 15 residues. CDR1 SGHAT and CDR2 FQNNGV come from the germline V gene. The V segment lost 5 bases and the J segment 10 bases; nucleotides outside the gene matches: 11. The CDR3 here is CASSMERQGAGEQFF. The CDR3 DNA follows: TGTGCCAGCAGCATGGAGCGACAGGGGGCAGGGGAGCAGTTCTTC.

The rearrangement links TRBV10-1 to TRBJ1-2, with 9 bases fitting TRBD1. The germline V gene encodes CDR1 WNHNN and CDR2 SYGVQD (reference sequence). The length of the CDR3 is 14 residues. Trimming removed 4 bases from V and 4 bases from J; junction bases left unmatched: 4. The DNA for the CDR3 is TGCGCCAGCAGTGCGGGACAGGGCTCCTATGGCTACACCTTC. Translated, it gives CASSAGQGSYGYTF.